The T cell receptor beta chain described here comes from a study of PD-1 blockade in classical Hodgkin lymphoma. Study-level background: With a 2-week interval, patients received intravenous nivolumab at 3 mg/kg.

Time point defined: cycle 4 day 1 (C4D1), after more than five weeks of nivolumab. All trial patients relapsed after autologous stem cell transplantation. CDR1 and CDR2 (germline): MNHEY, SVGAGI. V lost 6 bases, J lost 10 bases, and 12 bases lay in between. The CDR3 has 11 residues. Data came from immunoSEQ multiplex PCR; TCRdb stores just in-frame clones and leaves some out. The profile shows about 33,000 clones, approximately 70% of them singletons. The sequence was collected from a human donor with classical Hodgkin lymphoma. The V call is TRBV6-5, the J call TRBJ1-1; D is undetermined. The source material was peripheral blood mononuclear cells (PBMCs), sampled before the fourth cycle of nivolumab. CDR3 protein: CASSLGRGAFF. CDR3 bases: TGTGCCAGCAGCCTCGGTCGGGGAGCTTTCTTT.